These 19 T cell receptor beta chains were sequenced from one sample in a study of blood T cell repertoires in COVID-19. TCRdb's table, derived via immunoSEQ multiplex PCR, lists solely in-frame clones and lacks some. The repertoire holds 200,000 to 250,000 clones, with about nine tenths as singletons. Sequencing input: peripheral blood. The receptors here all came from a man in his fifties or sixties who had recovered from COVID-19.

The chain combines TRBV5-6 with TRBJ2-7; D is perhaps TRBD2 (5 bases). The CDR3 runs to 13 residues. Trimming removed 2 bases from V and 6 bases from J, with 12 bases in between. Germline lookup yields CDR1 SGHDT and CDR2 YYEEEE. The chain's CDR3 is CASSFGELGEQYF. In DNA form, the CDR3 reads TGTGCCAGCAGCTTCGGGGAATTGGGCGAGCAGTACTTC.

The chain has TRBV3-1 (or the pseudogene TRBV3-2) and TRBJ2-2; 15 bases are shared with TRBD2. Germline V gene data show CDR1 as LGHDT and CDR2 as YNNKEL (reference sequence). Germline trimming cut 4 bases from V and 4 bases from J; bases unmatched to any gene: 7. This CDR3 spans 18 amino acids. The CDR3 DNA sequence: TGTGCCAGCAGCCGCGGGACTAGCGGGGGGCAGCGCACCGGGGAGCTGTTTTTT. Its translation is CASSRGTSGGQRTGELFF.

The chain employs TRBV19 and TRBJ2-2; no firm D call. Trimming left V 5 bases short and J 1 base short, with 8 bases between. Germline V lookup: CDR1 LNHDA, CDR2 SQIVND (reference sequence). The CDR3 runs 14 residues. The CDR3 sequence: CASSGNKNTGELFF. The CDR3 DNA reads TGTGCCAGTAGTGGTAACAAGAACACCGGGGAGCTGTTTTTT.

The chain uses TRBV6-2 or TRBV6-3 and TRBJ2-1; 9 positions agree with TRBD2. Germline values: CDR1 MNHEY, CDR2 SVGEGT. V lost 2 bases to trimming and J lost 4 bases; unmatched junction nucleotides: 12. This CDR3 is 18 amino acids long. Written as DNA, the CDR3 is TGTGCCAGCAGTTACGGTACGGCGGGAGGGCCTCTGTACAATGAGCAGTTCTTC. As protein: CASSYGTAGGPLYNEQFF.

The rearrangement uses TRBV30 and TRBJ2-1; 8 bases map to TRBD1. CDR3 length: 14 amino acids. Trimming took 3 bases from V and 0 from J; bases not matched to a gene: 1. Germline CDR1 reads GTSNPN; CDR2 reads SVGIG (reference sequence). CDR3 DNA: TGTGCCTGGAGCAGGGGGCTCTCCTACAATGAGCAGTTCTTC. This encodes CAWSRGLSYNEQFF.

This chain connects TRBV9 to TRBJ1-2, with D perhaps matching TRBD1 (6 bases). Germline V gives CDR1 SGDLS, CDR2 YYNGEE. The CDR3 consists of 11 residues. V was clipped by 6 bases and J by 8 bases, with 11 bases between them. DNA of the CDR3: TGTGCCAGCAAACAGGGTATCGGCTACACCTTC. Encoded protein: CASKQGIGYTF.

The V call is TRBV9, the J call TRBJ2-5, with TRBD2 matching 12 bases. V lost 3 bases to trimming and J lost 4 bases; unmatched junction nucleotides: 4. Germline V gene sequence: CDR1 SGDLS, CDR2 YYNGEE. CDR3 length equals 15 residues. Here the CDR3 reads CASSATSGSGETQYF. For the CDR3, the DNA is TGTGCCAGCAGCGCGACTAGCGGGAGTGGAGAGACCCAGTACTTC.

V usage is TRBV6-5 and J usage is TRBJ1-2; 11 nucleotides line up with TRBD1. Trimming took 5 bases from V and 8 from J; bases not matched to a gene: 1. The CDR3 covers 12 residues. CDR1 MNHEY and CDR2 SVGAGI come from the germline V gene. The CDR3 sequence is CASSRTGGGYTF. The CDR3 nucleotides are TGTGCCAGCAGTAGGACAGGGGGCGGCTACACCTTC.

V gene TRBV7-2 combines with J gene TRBJ2-5; possible D gene TRBD2, 6 bases. Trimming pared 1 base from V and 3 bases from J, leaving 6 bases between. The CDR3 runs 13 residues. Looked up from germline, CDR1 is SGHTA and CDR2 is FQGNSA. In nucleotides, the CDR3 is TGTGCCAGCAGCTTAGGACTAGAAGAGACCCAGTACTTC. Translated: CASSLGLEETQYF.

The rearrangement joins TRBV7-3 to TRBJ2-1; 9 bases map to TRBD2. J gave up 8 bases and V 8 bases, and 7 bases lay outside the gene matches. The CDR3 is 13 residues long. Germline V CDR1 and CDR2: SGHTA, FQGTGA. The CDR3 DNA follows: TGTGCCAGCCCGGGACTAGCCACAGATGAGCAGTTCTTC. Its translation: CASPGLATDEQFF.

The chain recombines TRBV5-1 with TRBJ1-1; weak D call: TRBD1 (5 bases). Per the germline V gene, CDR1 is SGHRS and CDR2 is YFSETQ. This CDR3 has 14 residues. The V end was cut by 5 bases, the J end by 1 base, with 12 bases between. The CDR3 region is CASRKIGQNTEAFF. DNA of the CDR3: TGCGCCAGCAGAAAGATAGGACAGAACACTGAAGCTTTCTTT.

This chain joins TRBV28 and TRBJ2-5, with 12 nucleotides matching TRBD2. CDR3 length: 19 amino acids. Unmatched junction bases numbered 16, after V lost 2 bases and J lost 6 bases. Germline V gene lookup returns CDR1 MDHEN and CDR2 SYDVKM. For the CDR3, the DNA is TGTGCCAGCAGTTTAACCTTGGCCTGGGCTAGCGGGAGGGACCAGACCCAGTACTTC. It is translated as CASSLTLAWASGRDQTQYF.

The chain has TRBV28 and TRBJ1-1, with 9 positions matching TRBD1. V was clipped by 5 bases and J by 6 bases; unmatched bases: 10. This CDR3 comprises 15 residues. Germline V lookup: CDR1 MDHEN, CDR2 SYDVKM. CDR3 sequence (DNA): TGTGCCAGCAGTCACCAACAGGGGGCGTTTTCTGAAGCTTTCTTT. This translates into CASSHQQGAFSEAFF.

This clone occurred once. V gene TRBV28 combines with J gene TRBJ1-2; possible D gene TRBD1, 6 bases. CDR1 and CDR2 from the germline V gene are MDHEN and SYDVKM. The CDR3 runs 19 residues. Trimming shortened V by 6 bases and J by 8 bases, and 34 bases separated the two germline ends. As DNA, the CDR3 is TGTGCCAGCAGGCCGACTGGTTGGGACATCCCCGTGAGCGGTTACGGCTACACCTTC. Its translation: CASRPTGWDIPVSGYGYTF.

CDR3 sequence (DNA): TGTGCCAGCAGTATATCCCCCGCACAGCAAGAGACCCAGTACTTC. This translates into CASSISPAQQETQYF. The gene calls are TRBV6-5 and TRBJ2-5, with D unresolved. V dropped 5 bases and J dropped 2 bases, with 15 bases sitting between them. CDR3 length: 15 residues. Germline V gene data show CDR1 as MNHEY and CDR2 as SVGAGI.

The chain recombines TRBV7-3 with TRBJ2-1, with D possibly matching TRBD2 (7 bases). V dropped 4 bases and J dropped 6 bases, with 19 bases sitting between them. The CDR3 contains 16 residues. The germline V gene has CDR1 SGHTA and CDR2 FQGTGA. CDR3: CASSSRGEGLRNEQFF. The CDR3 DNA follows: TGTGCCAGCAGCTCTAGGGGGGAGGGCCTTCGCAATGAGCAGTTCTTC.

The rearrangement joins TRBV4-2 to TRBJ2-3; 11 nucleotides align to TRBD2. The germline V gene has CDR1 LGHNA and CDR2 YNFKEQ. The CDR3 is made up of 16 amino acids. The trim removed 2 bases at V and 3 bases at J, leaving 4 bases unmatched. CDR3 bases: TGTGCCAGCAGCCAACTTAGCGGGGGGGCGACAGATACGCAGTATTTT. Translated, it gives CASSQLSGGATDTQYF.

V is TRBV24-1 and J is TRBJ1-4, with TRBD1 identical over 10 bases. J gave up 7 bases and V 4 bases, and 8 bases lay outside the gene matches. The V gene's germline CDR1 is KGHDR and CDR2 SFDVKD. The CDR3 spans 16 residues. CDR3 in DNA: TGTGCCACCAGTGACCCGGGACAGGGGAGAGGTGAAAAACTGTTTTTT. Translation: CATSDPGQGRGEKLFF.

This clone was seen just once. The rearrangement links TRBV4-3 to TRBJ1-1; 8 bases are shared with TRBD1. Germline CDR1 and CDR2: LGHNA and YSLEER. The CDR3 contains 14 residues. V lost 3 bases to trimming and J lost 3 bases; unmatched junction nucleotides: 3. This CDR3 is CASSQQGADTEAFF. CDR3 in DNA: TGCGCCAGCAGCCAGCAGGGGGCCGACACTGAAGCTTTCTTT.